Listed below are T cell receptor beta chains from one sample, sequenced in a study of blood T cell repertoires in COVID-19. The data were produced by immunoSEQ multiplex PCR, yet TCRdb's version contains in-frame clones alone and is incomplete. The sample lists a few hundred thousand clones, roughly nine tenths occurring once. Sequenced input: PBMCs or T cells enriched from blood (not recorded which). These receptors were obtained from a woman younger than 45 who had recovered from COVID-19. CDR3s include the opening cysteine and the closing phenylalanine or tryptophan. D genes are given only for firm matches. Only some rows state a clone size, as once, few, many or a class for expanded clones.

j_gene | v_gene | abundance | d_gene | len | CDR3nt | CDR3aa
TRBJ2-7 | TRBV7-8 | - | - | 16 | TGTGCCAGCAGCTTAGATTGGGAGAGGGTCTACTACGAGCAGTACTTC | CASSLDWERVYYEQYF
TRBJ2-3 | TRBV3-1/TRBV3-2 | once | TRBD2 | 15 | TGTGCCAGCAGCCTGATAGCGGGGGACACAGATACGCAGTATTTT | CASSLIAGDTDTQYF
TRBJ2-1 | TRBV7-2 | - | TRBD2 | 15 | TGTGCCAGCAGCTACCTAGCGGGGGACTACAATGAGCAGTTCTTC | CASSYLAGDYNEQFF
TRBJ1-1 | TRBV5-1 | once | TRBD1 | 15 | TGCGCCAGCAGCCCATGGACAGGGCGGGACACTGAAGCTTTCTTT | CASSPWTGRDTEAFF
TRBJ2-2 | TRBV9 | once | TRBD2 | 14 | TGTGCCAGCTCTAGCGGGAGGTTATCCGGGGAGCTGTTTTTT | CASSSGRLSGELFF
TRBJ1-6 | TRBV2 | - | - | 14 | TGTGCCAGCAGTGACGGGAGGGGAAATTTACCCCTCCACTTT | CASSDGRGNLPLHF
TRBJ1-2 | TRBV28 | - | - | 14 | TGTGCCAGCAGTTTTTTATCCGTAAACTATGGCTACACCTTC | CASSFLSVNYGYTF
TRBJ1-4 | TRBV6-5 | - | TRBD1 | 14 | TGTGCCAGCAGTTCCTCAGGGGGTAATGAAAAACTGTTTTTT | CASSSSGGNEKLFF
TRBJ1-2 | TRBV4-2 | - | - | 15 | TGTGCCAGCAGCCAAGTGGTCGGGGAGGTGGGTGGCTACACCTTC | CASSQVVGEVGGYTF
TRBJ1-1 | TRBV7-9 | - | - | 16 | TGTGCCAGCAGACGACCCAGGGCCAGCATGAACACTGAAGCTTTCTTT | CASRRPRASMNTEAFF
TRBJ1-2 | TRBV25-1 | - | TRBD1 | 15 | TGTGCCAGCAGTGATGGGACAGGGAGCGGCTATGGCTACACCTTC | CASSDGTGSGYGYTF
TRBJ2-1 | TRBV6-1 | - | TRBD2 | 18 | TGTGCCAGCAGTGGGTTAGCGGGAGGGACGAGCTCCTACAATGAGCAGTTCTTC | CASSGLAGGTSSYNEQFF
TRBJ2-1 | TRBV25-1 | once | TRBD2 | 16 | TGTGCCAGCAGTGAGATCAGCGGGAGGTTCTACAATGAGCAGTTCTTC | CASSEISGRFYNEQFF
TRBJ1-3 | TRBV28 | - | - | 14 | TGTGCCAGCAGCTGGGACACTCCTGGAAACACCATATATTTT | CASSWDTPGNTIYF
TRBJ2-7 | TRBV28 | - | - | 15 | TGTGCCAGCAGTCCCCGGGGGGCGGGACGGTACGAGCAGTACTTC | CASSPRGAGRYEQYF
TRBJ1-1 | TRBV5-1 | - | - | 13 | TGCGCCACCGAGGGGGGGGCGAACACTGAAGCTTTCTTT | CATEGGANTEAFF
TRBJ2-1 | TRBV30 | - | - | 11 | TGTGCCTGGACTACTTACAATGAGCAGTTCTTC | CAWTTYNEQFF
TRBJ1-2 | TRBV6-5 | - | TRBD1 | 15 | TGTGCCAGCAGTTACCAGGGACAGGGGAACTATGGCTACACCTTC | CASSYQGQGNYGYTF
TRBJ1-5 | TRBV19 | - | - | 13 | TGTGCCAGTAGTGCGACAGTGGCTCAGCCCCAGCATTTT | CASSATVAQPQHF
TRBJ2-3 | TRBV6-1 | - | TRBD2 | 16 | TGTGCCAGCAGTGAAATATCGGGGGGGAGCACAGATACGCAGTATTTT | CASSEISGGSTDTQYF
TRBJ1-6 | TRBV15 | - | TRBD1 | 15 | TGTGCCACCAGCGGTCACCGGGACAGAAATTCACCCCTCCACTTT | CATSGHRDRNSPLHF
TRBJ2-7 | TRBV4-2 | - | - | 18 | TGTGCCAGCAGCCAAGTCGGTGATGGGGGCCGTAGGTCCTACGAGCAGTACTTC | CASSQVGDGGRRSYEQYF
TRBJ2-3 | TRBV28 | - | TRBD2 | 15 | TGTGCCAGCAAACTCGGGGCGGGAGACGCAGATACGCAGTATTTT | CASKLGAGDADTQYF
TRBJ1-2 | TRBV3-1/TRBV3-2 | - | TRBD1 | 13 | TGTGCCAGCAGACCACAGGGGCCCTATGGCTACACCTTC | CASRPQGPYGYTF
TRBJ2-6 | TRBV11-2 | - | - | 15 | TGTGCCAGCAGCCCGCAGATTGCTGGGGCCAACGTCCTGACTTTC | CASSPQIAGANVLTF
TRBJ2-1 | TRBV27 | - | TRBD2 | 15 | TGTGCCAGCAGTTCTTGGACTAGCCGCTACAATGAGCAGTTCTTC | CASSSWTSRYNEQFF
TRBJ1-1 | TRBV6-5 | - | - | 13 | TGTGCCAGCAGAGCCGGGACACCCACTGAAGCTTTCTTT | CASRAGTPTEAFF
TRBJ1-1 | TRBV5-1 | - | TRBD1 | 13 | TGCGCCAGCAGCGCCCGGACAGGGGCTGAAGCTTTCTTT | CASSARTGAEAFF
TRBJ2-3 | TRBV30 | - | TRBD2 | 13 | TGTGCCTGGTGGAGGCTAGCGGCAGATACGCAGTATTTT | CAWWRLAADTQYF
TRBJ1-5 | TRBV6-5 | - | - | 15 | TGTGCCAGCAGACCGCCAGGGGCGGACAATCAGCCCCAGCATTTT | CASRPPGADNQPQHF
TRBJ2-5 | TRBV5-1 | - | - | 14 | TGCGCCAGCAGCTCCGGGGCGGGACAAGAGACCCAGTACTTC | CASSSGAGQETQYF
TRBJ2-7 | TRBV9 | - | TRBD1 | 15 | TGTGCCAGCAGCCCGAGTGGGACAGGGACGGGAGAGCAGTACTTC | CASSPSGTGTGEQYF
TRBJ2-3 | TRBV27 | - | TRBD2 | 21 | TGTGCCAGCAGTCCTTCACTAGCGGGAGGGAATAGGGGGGTTGCCACAGATACGCAGTATTTT | CASSPSLAGGNRGVATDTQYF
TRBJ2-1 | TRBV6-5 | - | TRBD2 | 12 | TGTGCCAGCAGTTACTACGGGGGGGAGCAGTTCTTC | CASSYYGGEQFF
TRBJ2-3 | TRBV11-1 | - | TRBD2 | 16 | TGTGCCAGCAGCGCAGGACTAGCGGGGGTTCTAGATACGCAGTATTTT | CASSAGLAGVLDTQYF
TRBJ2-7 | TRBV5-1 | - | TRBD2 | 15 | TGCGCCAGCAGCTTGGAGGCTAGCGGGACCTACGAGCAGTACTTC | CASSLEASGTYEQYF
TRBJ2-7 | TRBV5-4 | - | TRBD2 | 15 | TGTGCCAGCAGCCAGGGGACTAGCGGGAGCTACGAGCAGTACTTC | CASSQGTSGSYEQYF
TRBJ1-1 | TRBV27 | - | TRBD1 | 13 | TGTGCCAGCAGTGGACAGGGGACGGCTGAAGCTTTCTTT | CASSGQGTAEAFF
TRBJ2-1 | TRBV12-5 | - | TRBD2 | 16 | TGTGCTAGTGGTCCCACGGGGACTAGCGAGGGAAATGAGCAGTTCTTC | CASGPTGTSEGNEQFF
TRBJ1-2 | TRBV4-1 | - | TRBD1 | 15 | TGCGCCAGCAGCGACGACGTAGGGGGCGCTTATGGCTACACCTTC | CASSDDVGGAYGYTF
TRBJ1-2 | TRBV7-9 | - | - | 15 | TGTGCCAGCAGCTTAGGGGGGGATGCTAACTATGGCTACACCTTC | CASSLGGDANYGYTF
TRBJ1-5 | TRBV4-2 | - | - | 15 | TGTGCCAGCAGCCAGAGGGTGGATAGCAATCAGCCCCAGCATTTT | CASSQRVDSNQPQHF
TRBJ1-4 | TRBV3-1/TRBV3-2 | - | TRBD1 | 14 | TGTGCCCGCAGCCAAGGGGACAGGGATGAAAAACTGTTTTTT | CARSQGDRDEKLFF
TRBJ1-2 | TRBV30 | - | - | 11 | TGTGCCTGCGACAGGACCTATGGCTACACCTTC | CACDRTYGYTF
TRBJ1-1 | TRBV14 | - | - | 14 | TGTGCCAGCAGCCAATTGATGGGAGGCACTGAAGCTTTCTTT | CASSQLMGGTEAFF
TRBJ2-1 | TRBV3-1/TRBV3-2 | - | TRBD2 | 16 | TGTGCCAGCAGCCAAGATTCTAGCGGGGACTACAATGAGCAGTTCTTC | CASSQDSSGDYNEQFF
TRBJ2-7 | TRBV7-9 | - | - | 14 | TGTGCCAGCAGCTTATACGGGAGAACCAACGAGCAGTACTTC | CASSLYGRTNEQYF
TRBJ1-1 | TRBV27 | - | - | 16 | TGTGCCAGCAGTGAGAGCCGGACAGCCTGGAACACTGAAGCTTTCTTT | CASSESRTAWNTEAFF
TRBJ1-5 | TRBV6-5 | - | - | 12 | TGTGCCATTGGACAGTTCAATCAGCCCCAGCATTTT | CAIGQFNQPQHF
TRBJ2-7 | TRBV6-6 | - | TRBD2 | 20 | TGTGCCAGCAGTCCGACCCCAGGACTAGCGGGTGGCGGATTGGGATACGAGCAGTACTTC | CASSPTPGLAGGGLGYEQYF
TRBJ2-7 | TRBV10-3 | - | - | 13 | TGTGCCATCGGGGAGCCAGTAGCCTACGAGCAGTACTTC | CAIGEPVAYEQYF
TRBJ1-1 | TRBV19 | - | TRBD1 | 14 | TGTGCCAGTAGAGGACAGGGAGGATTCCCTGAAGCTTTCTTT | CASRGQGGFPEAFF
TRBJ2-5 | TRBV5-1 | - | - | 16 | TGCGCCAGCAGCCCTGGACTGGGCGAACTCCAAGAGACCCAGTACTTC | CASSPGLGELQETQYF
TRBJ1-2 | TRBV5-1 | - | - | 14 | TGCGCCAGCAGCCGTACAGTCTCTGTCTATGGCTACACCTTC | CASSRTVSVYGYTF
TRBJ2-7 | TRBV11-3 | - | TRBD1 | 15 | TGTGCCAGCAGCTTAAAAACAGGGGCGTGGTACGAGCAGTACTTC | CASSLKTGAWYEQYF